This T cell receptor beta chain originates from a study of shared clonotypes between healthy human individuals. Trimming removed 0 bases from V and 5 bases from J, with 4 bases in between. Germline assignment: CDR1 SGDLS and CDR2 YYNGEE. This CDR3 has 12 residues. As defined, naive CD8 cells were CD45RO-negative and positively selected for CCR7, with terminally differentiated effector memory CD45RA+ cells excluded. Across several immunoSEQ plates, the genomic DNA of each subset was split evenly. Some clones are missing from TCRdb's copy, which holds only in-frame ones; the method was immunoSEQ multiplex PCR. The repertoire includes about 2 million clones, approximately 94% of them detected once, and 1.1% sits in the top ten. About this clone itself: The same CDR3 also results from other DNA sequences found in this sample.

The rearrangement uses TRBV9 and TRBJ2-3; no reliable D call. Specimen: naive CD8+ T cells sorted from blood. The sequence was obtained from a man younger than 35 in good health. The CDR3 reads CASSVVGDTQYF. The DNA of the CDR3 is TGTGCCAGCAGCGTAGTAGGAGATACGCAGTATTTT.